This entry lists 29 T cell receptor beta chains sequenced from one sample in a study of cytomegalovirus exposure and HLA in healthy donors. PCR used 60 Vbeta primers and 13 Jbeta primers. The repertoire was sequenced with immunoSEQ multiplex PCR; TCRdb's copy has only in-frame clones and lacks some. The table lists approximately 170,000 clones, around four fifths of them singletons, with approximately 1.2% in the top ten. Sequencing input: PBMCs. The receptors shown here come from a boy between 2 and 10 years old in good health and CMV-seronegative.

The chain is built from TRBV6-5 and TRBJ1-2, with a tentative D call TRBD1 (5 bases). The length of the CDR3 is 12 residues. Germline loops: CDR1 MNHEY, CDR2 SVGAGI. Trimming left V 7 bases short and J 5 bases short, with 11 bases between. CDR3 bases: TGTGCCAGCAAGGGGAAACCTTATGGCTACACCTTC. Translation gives CASKGKPYGYTF.

This sequence joins TRBV9 and TRBJ1-1; D not certain. Trimming took 0 bases from V and 0 from J, leaving 6 bases between them. Germline values: CDR1 SGDLS, CDR2 YYNGEE. The CDR3 contains 14 residues. The CDR3 loop is CASSVGEVNTEAFF. DNA of the CDR3: TGTGCCAGCAGCGTAGGAGAAGTGAACACTGAAGCTTTCTTT.

The V gene is TRBV2, the J gene TRBJ1-1, with a weak D call TRBD1 (6 bases). This CDR3 region has 12 residues. Germline V gives CDR1 SNHLY, CDR2 FYNNEI. V was shortened by 6 bases and J by 7 bases, with 12 bases between the two germline ends. The CDR3 DNA reads TGTGCCAGCAGCGAACAGGGAAATGAAGCTTTCTTT. This encodes CASSEQGNEAFF. The full variable domain, its missing parts supplied by reference TRBV2 and TRBJ1-1, is EPEVTQTPSHQVTQMGQEVILRCVPISNHLYFYWYRQILGQKVEFLVSFYNNEISEKSEIFDDQFSVERPDGSNFTLKIRSTKLEDSAMYFCASSEQGNEAFFGQGTRLTVV.

The V call is TRBV28, the J call TRBJ1-1; the match to TRBD1 covers 7 bases. CDR1 and CDR2 (germline): MDHEN, SYDVKM. The CDR3 consists of 16 residues. J gave up 5 bases and V 2 bases, and 11 bases lay outside the gene matches. CDR3 coding DNA: TGTGCCAGCAGTTTAAGAGGACTGGGACAGATGACTGAAGCTTTCTTT. Protein product: CASSLRGLGQMTEAFF.

As for this clone: Distinct nucleotide sequences in the sample also encode this CDR3. The V call is TRBV6-6, the J call TRBJ2-7; 10 bases map to TRBD2. The J segment lost 4 bases and the V segment lost 3 bases, leaving 9 bases of the junction unmatched. The germline CDR1 and CDR2 sequences are MNHNY and SVGAGI (reference sequence). This CDR3 is 16 amino acids long. The chain's CDR3 is CASSYNPSGGSYEQYF. Here the CDR3 DNA reads TGTGCCAGCAGTTATAATCCTAGCGGGGGAAGTTACGAGCAGTACTTC.

The chain joins TRBV7-6 to TRBJ2-1, with D possibly TRBD2 on 7 matching bases. Germline lookup yields CDR1 SGHVS and CDR2 FNYEAQ. The CDR3 consists of 14 residues. V dropped 2 bases and J dropped 7 bases, with 12 bases sitting between them. CDR3 sequence: CASSLRGARNEQFF. CDR3 DNA: TGTGCCAGCAGCTTACGGGGGGCACGAAATGAGCAGTTCTTC.

The V and J genes are TRBV7-9 and TRBJ2-7, with 11 bases identical to TRBD2. The CDR3 is 15 amino acids. Germline V gene sequence: CDR1 SEHNR, CDR2 FQNEAQ (reference sequence). J was trimmed by 4 bases and V by 1 base; bases with no gene match: 3. CDR3 loop: CASSLDASGRYEQYF. The CDR3 DNA follows: TGTGCCAGCAGCTTAGATGCTAGCGGGAGGTACGAGCAGTACTTC.

The rearrangement links TRBV7-8 to TRBJ2-1, with 8 bases aligning to TRBD2. Germline CDR1 is SGHVS and CDR2 is FQNEAQ. Trimming took 5 bases from V and 4 from J; bases not matched to a gene: 7. This CDR3 comprises 15 residues. CDR3 sequence: CASSPSGSGYNEQFF. DNA for the CDR3: TGTGCCAGCAGCCCAAGCGGGAGTGGGTACAATGAGCAGTTCTTC.

The chain uses TRBV10-3 and TRBJ1-5, with D possibly matching TRBD1 (5 bases). The CDR3 loop spans 13 amino acids. Germline CDR1 ENHRY, CDR2 SYGVKD. The V end lost 7 bases, the J end lost 6 bases, and 13 bases lay between the germline ends. CDR3 sequence reads: CAITYRIGQPQHF. The CDR3 DNA sequence: TGTGCCATCACCTACAGGATCGGTCAGCCCCAGCATTTT.

The V gene is TRBV29-1, the J gene TRBJ1-5, with no clear D. This CDR3 is 14 amino acids long. V was pared by 7 bases and J by 3 bases, with 16 bases between. Germline V CDR1 and CDR2: SQVTM, ANQGSEA. The CDR3 is CSALEADFNQPQHF. CDR3 nucleotides: TGCAGCGCCCTCGAGGCAGATTTCAATCAGCCCCAGCATTTT.

The table lists this clone with a few counts. The chain recombines TRBV4-3 with TRBJ1-6; possible D gene TRBD1, 6 bases. The V end was cut by 3 bases, the J end by 2 bases, with 14 bases between. The CDR3 is 17 amino acids. Germline CDR1 reads LGHNA; CDR2 reads YSLEER. CDR3 nucleotide sequence: TGCGCCAGCAGCCAGACTGGAGCAGGGGCCTATAATTCACCCCTCCACTTT. Amino acids: CASSQTGAGAYNSPLHF.

This clone was observed a single time. V and J are TRBV5-1 and TRBJ2-1; 8 positions agree with TRBD2. The V gene end was trimmed by 0 bases and the J gene end by 7 bases; junction bases not matched to a gene: 0. This CDR3 is built from 13 residues. CDR1 is SGHRS, CDR2 YFSETQ, per germline. Here the CDR3 reads CASSLGLANEQFF. DNA of the CDR3: TGCGCCAGCAGCTTGGGACTAGCGAATGAGCAGTTCTTC.

The chain has TRBV7-2 and TRBJ2-3; TRBD1 might be the D (6 bases). V lost 8 bases and J lost 2, with 20 bases in between. From germline, CDR1 is SGHTA and CDR2 FQGNSA. The CDR3 totals 16 residues. The CDR3 nucleotides read TGTGCCAGCGGGCCGTCTGGGACATTATCCACAGATACGCAGTATTTT. Residues: CASGPSGTLSTDTQYF.

The chain combines TRBV5-1 with TRBJ1-1; D remains ambiguous. CDR1 SGHRS and CDR2 YFSETQ come from the germline V gene. The CDR3 covers 11 residues. Trimming took 4 bases from V and 6 from J, leaving 7 bases between them. The CDR3 sequence is CASSNFAEAFF. Written as DNA, the CDR3 is TGCGCCAGCAGCAACTTCGCTGAAGCTTTCTTT.

V is TRBV25-1 and J is TRBJ2-5; perhaps TRBD1 as D (6 bases). The germline gives CDR1 MGHDK, CDR2 SYGVNS. Between the trimmed V and J ends, which lost 5 bases and 4 bases, there was a span of 17 bases. The CDR3 totals 15 residues. The chain's CDR3 is CASSLQVTGGETQYF. CDR3 in DNA: TGTGCCAGCAGTCTTCAGGTGACAGGAGGAGAGACCCAGTACTTC.

This CDR3 is CAWSAGLAVSYEQYF. CDR3 DNA sequence: TGTGCCTGGAGTGCCGGACTAGCGGTCTCCTACGAGCAGTACTTC. The chain is built from TRBV30 and TRBJ2-7; 10 nucleotides match TRBD2. Germline-derived CDR1 and CDR2 are GTSNPN and SVGIG (reference sequence). With V trimmed by 1 base and J by 0 bases, 3 bases remained unmatched. There are 15 residues in the CDR3.

This chain links TRBV4-3 with TRBJ1-2; D might be TRBD1 (5 bases). CDR3 length: 15 residues. V shed 1 base and J shed 2 bases, with 11 bases lying between them. CDR1 and CDR2 from the germline V gene are LGHNA and YSLEER. CDR3 DNA sequence: TGCGCCAGCAGCCAAGCGCAGGCAGGGAACTATGGCTACACCTTC. Protein: CASSQAQAGNYGYTF.

V usage is TRBV4-2 and J usage is TRBJ2-1, with a tentative D call TRBD2 (6 bases). Germline V gives CDR1 LGHNA, CDR2 YNFKEQ. This CDR3 contains 16 residues. V lost 0 bases and J lost 4, with 13 bases in between. CDR3 nucleotides: TGTGCCAGCAGCCAAGAACTAGCAAGGGTGTACAATGAGCAGTTCTTC. It encodes CASSQELARVYNEQFF.

The rearrangement links TRBV5-6 to TRBJ2-2; a weak D match, TRBD1 (6 bases). Germline-derived CDR1 and CDR2 are SGHDT and YYEEEE. The V end was cut by 4 bases, the J end by 4 bases, with 11 bases between. The CDR3 sequence is 14 residues long. CDR3 in DNA: TGTGCCAGCAGCCGAGGGACACCCACCGGGGAGCTGTTTTTT. This encodes CASSRGTPTGELFF.

The chain's CDR3 is CASSPGHLSGKTQYF. The CDR3 region has the DNA TGTGCCAGCAGCCCGGGACATCTAAGCGGAAAGACCCAGTACTTC. The chain recombines TRBV27 with TRBJ2-5; D possibly corresponds to TRBD1 (6 bases). There are 15 residues in the CDR3. Trimming pared 6 bases from V and 6 bases from J, leaving 20 bases between. The germline V gene encodes CDR1 MNHEY and CDR2 SMNVEV (reference sequence).

The chain combines TRBV27 with TRBJ2-7; 9 bases are shared with TRBD1. The CDR3 totals 11 residues. Germline trimming cut 8 bases from V and 6 bases from J; bases unmatched to any gene: 2. Looked up from germline, CDR1 is MNHEY and CDR2 is SMNVEV (reference sequence). The CDR3 sequence is CASGTGFEQYF. The DNA of the CDR3 is TGTGCCAGCGGGACAGGGTTCGAGCAGTACTTC.

CDR3 in amino acids: CASSPRPGQVYNEQFF. CDR3 DNA sequence: TGTGCCAGCAGCCCCCGGCCGGGACAGGTATACAATGAGCAGTTCTTC. V and J are TRBV7-6 and TRBJ2-1; 8 bases match TRBD1. The J segment lost 4 bases and the V segment lost 5 bases, leaving 10 bases of the junction unmatched. The germline V gene has CDR1 SGHVS and CDR2 FNYEAQ. This CDR3 has 16 amino acids.

V gene TRBV11-2 combines with J gene TRBJ2-5, with TRBD1 matching 9 bases. The J call may be faulty, since TRBJ2-7 better matches the DNA end. The CDR3 runs 15 residues. Germline CDR1 reads SGHAT; CDR2 reads FQNNGV. CDR3 coding DNA: TGTGCCAGCAGCTCCGGGACAGGGACCCACCTCGAGCAGTACTTC. This translates into CASSSGTGTHLEQYF.

This chain joins TRBV7-9 and TRBJ2-1, with TRBD2 as a possible D gene (5 bases). Germline lookup yields CDR1 SEHNR and CDR2 FQNEAQ (reference sequence). With 0 bases removed from V and 7 bases from J, the gap between germline ends came to 7 bases. The CDR3 runs 13 residues. CDR3 in amino acids: CASSLARGNEQFF. The DNA for the CDR3 is TGTGCCAGCAGCTTAGCGCGAGGGAATGAGCAGTTCTTC.

This sequence joins TRBV30 and TRBJ2-1; TRBD2 agrees at 9 bases. CDR3 length: 13 amino acids. Per the germline V gene, CDR1 is GTSNPN and CDR2 is SVGIG (reference sequence). Germline trimming cut 1 base from V and 9 bases from J; bases unmatched to any gene: 4. The CDR3: CAWSDGGGGEQFF. As DNA, the CDR3 is TGTGCCTGGAGTGATGGCGGGGGGGGTGAGCAGTTCTTC.

This clone appeared a single time. The rearrangement uses TRBV9 and TRBJ2-1, with D perhaps matching TRBD2 (6 bases). V lost 0 bases, J lost 15 bases, and 13 bases lay in between. This CDR3 contains 12 residues. Germline CDR1 reads SGDLS; CDR2 reads YYNGEE. Here the CDR3 reads CASSVGGGKGFF. The CDR3, as DNA: TGTGCCAGCAGCGTAGGCGGCGGGAAGGGGTTCTTC.

J is TRBJ2-2 and V is TRBV4-3; D is possibly TRBD1 (5 bases). The germline gives CDR1 LGHNA, CDR2 YSLEER. Trimming stripped 1 base from V and 7 bases from J, with 10 bases between. This CDR3 contains 14 residues. The CDR3 DNA is TGCGCCAGCAGCCAAGCCAGGGCGAACGGGGAGCTGTTTTTT. The encoded protein is CASSQARANGELFF.

In the case of this clone: This same CDR3 is encoded by further DNA sequences in the sample. This rearrangement joins TRBV6-5 to TRBJ1-5; TRBD1 might be the D (5 bases). V was trimmed by 2 bases and J by 4 bases, leaving 9 bases between them. The CDR3 length is 14 residues. CDR1 is MNHEY and CDR2 is SVGAGI in the germline V gene. The CDR3: CASSYRGGNQPQHF. CDR3 DNA: TGTGCCAGCAGTTACAGGGGTGGGAATCAGCCCCAGCATTTT.

This chain connects TRBV2 to TRBJ2-7, with D unresolved. The CDR3 loop spans 13 amino acids. Trimming cost V 3 bases and J 0 bases, with 6 bases left between them. CDR1 is SNHLY and CDR2 is FYNNEI in the germline V gene. CDR3 DNA: TGTGCCAGCAGTGAGAACAGCTCCTACGAGCAGTACTTC. Translating gives CASSENSSYEQYF.